Presented here are 26 T cell receptor beta chains from one specimen sequenced in a study of T-cell memory formation after mild COVID-19. TCRdb re-called the 5' RACE reads through MiXCR, storing one row per CDR3 protein. This sample has about 350,000 distinct CDR3 sequences, with 14% found just once. Sequenced material: PBMCs or a T cell subset sorted from them (not recorded which). The source of these receptors is a man between 18 and 35 years old who had mild COVID-19 (a few samples of this study predate the infection). Cell type and time point are not known.

The chain has TRBV28 and TRBJ2-1; D perhaps matches TRBD2 (6 bases). This CDR3 region has 12 residues. Germline V lookup: CDR1 MDHEN, CDR2 SYDVKM. Trimming pared 5 bases from V and 15 bases from J, leaving 17 bases between. CDR3 bases: TGTGCCAGCAGTCCCCGAGACCGGGAGACGTTCTTC. Translated, it gives CASSPRDRETFF.

This clonotype was recorded at least ten times. The chain uses TRBV12-3 or TRBV12-4 and TRBJ2-3; D is possibly TRBD1 or TRBD2 (5 bases each). CDR3 size: 14 residues. V lost 3 bases and J lost 10, with 17 bases in between. CDR3 in amino acids: CASSLSGTGLAQYF. DNA of the CDR3: TGTGCCAGCAGTTTGTCAGGGACGGGCCTGGCGCAGTATTTT.

This clonotype was detected ten times or more. One junction end disagrees with the germline gene, perhaps due to a read error. V usage is TRBV5-1 and J usage is TRBJ2-1; a weak D match, TRBD2 (7 bases). Germline CDR1 reads SGHRS; CDR2 reads YFSETQ. The CDR3 sequence is 16 residues long. The CDR3 nucleotides read TGCGCCAGCAGGTTGGAAGGGGGGGCTGGTTACAATGAGCAGTTCTTC. Encoded protein: CASRLEGGAGYNEQFF.

This sequence joins TRBV5-1 and TRBJ1-1; D is uncertain. Trimming removed 4 bases from V and 11 bases from J, with 18 bases in between. Germline V gene sequence: CDR1 SGHRS, CDR2 YFSETQ. The CDR3 spans 13 residues. The CDR3 region is CASSAGPGGNAFF. In DNA, the CDR3 is TGCGCCAGCAGCGCCGGACCGGGAGGGAACGCTTTCTTT.

V usage is TRBV5-1 and J usage is TRBJ2-4, with a tentative D call TRBD2 (5 bases). Per germline, CDR1 SGHRS and CDR2 YFSETQ. This CDR3 region has 15 residues. Trimming shortened V by 0 bases and J by 8 bases, and 15 bases separated the two germline ends. CDR3 in DNA: TGCGCCAGCAGCTTGGGCAGGCTCTCCGGGGACATTCAGTACTTC. Translating it yields CASSLGRLSGDIQYF. Based on the CDR3 plus reference TRBV5-1 and TRBJ2-4, the full variable domain is KAGVTQTPRYLIKTRGQQVTLSCSPISGHRSVSWYQQTPGQGLQFLFEYFSETQRNKGNFPGRFSGRQFSNSRSEMNVSTLELGDSALYLCASSLGRLSGDIQYFGAGTRLSVL.

The sample holds a few counts of this clonotype. The chain links TRBV27 to TRBJ2-1, with 9 bases that match TRBD2. The J segment lost 4 bases and the V segment lost 4 bases, leaving 5 bases of the junction unmatched. CDR3 length: 15 residues. Germline lookup yields CDR1 MNHEY and CDR2 SMNVEV (reference sequence). CDR3 protein: CASSSASGAYNEQFF. CDR3 nucleotides: TGTGCCAGCAGTTCGGCTAGCGGGGCATACAATGAGCAGTTCTTC.

The CDR3 region has the DNA TGTGCCAGCACCATTCGGGGGACATATACGCAGTATTTT. Its translation: CASTIRGTYTQYF. The chain recombines TRBV3-1 with TRBJ2-3; perhaps D is TRBD1 or TRBD2 (6 bases each). The V gene lost 7 bases and the J gene lost 7 bases, with 15 bases spanning the gap. Germline assignment: CDR1 LGHDT and CDR2 YNNKEL (reference sequence). The CDR3 runs to 13 residues.

The V gene is TRBV5-1, the J gene TRBJ1-1; the D is unclear. There are 13 residues in the CDR3. Trimming took off 1 base at V and 1 base at J, with 5 bases between the two ends. The germline CDR1 and CDR2 sequences are SGHRS and YFSETQ. The CDR3 bases are TGCGCCAGCAGCTTGAGGTGGAACACTGAAGCTTTCTTT. Its protein product is CASSLRWNTEAFF.

This clonotype was seen many times. The V gene is TRBV7-2, the J gene TRBJ2-3; a weak D match, TRBD1 (5 bases). The V and J ends lost 5 bases and 6 bases respectively, with 15 bases between them. Germline V lookup: CDR1 SGHTA, CDR2 FQGNSA. This CDR3 has 14 residues. Here the CDR3 DNA reads TGTGCCAGCAGCGCACGACAGTTTCCTGATACGCAGTATTTT. Residues: CASSARQFPDTQYF. Based on the CDR3 plus reference TRBV7-2 and TRBJ2-3, the full variable domain is GAGVSQSPSNKVTEKGKDVELRCDPISGHTALYWYRQSLGQGLEFLIYFQGNSAPDKSGLPSDRFSAERTGGSVSTLTIQRTQQEDSAVYLCASSARQFPDTQYFGPGTRLTVL.

The genes are TRBV5-1 and TRBJ2-7; tentatively, D is TRBD1 (6 bases). Germline lookup yields CDR1 SGHRS and CDR2 YFSETQ. The V end was cut by 0 bases, the J end by 5 bases, with 15 bases between. This CDR3 spans 15 amino acids. CDR3 nucleotide sequence: TGCGCCAGCAGCTTGGATCAAAGGGGGATAGACGAGCAGTACTTC. It translates to CASSLDQRGIDEQYF.

This rearrangement joins TRBV9 to TRBJ1-2; no clear D. V dropped 1 base and J dropped 8 bases, with 6 bases sitting between them. Germline V gene lookup returns CDR1 SGDLS and CDR2 YYNGEE. This CDR3 is 11 amino acids long. Here the CDR3 reads CASSVNGGYTF. The DNA for the CDR3 is TGTGCCAGCAGCGTAAACGGGGGCTACACCTTC.

In its sample, this clonotype was seen a few times. The chain combines TRBV6-2 or TRBV6-3 with TRBJ2-1; 10 nucleotides align to TRBD2. Germline values: CDR1 MNHEY, CDR2 SVGEGT. Trimming cost V 3 bases and J 5 bases; bases outside gene matches: 7. The CDR3 totals 16 residues. The CDR3 DNA follows: TGTGCCAGCAGTTATTACGGACTAGCGGCTAACAATGAGCAGTTCTTC. It yields the protein CASSYYGLAANNEQFF.

J is TRBJ1-5 and V is TRBV12-3 or TRBV12-4, with D uncertain. V was shortened by 5 bases and J by 4 bases, with 9 bases between the two germline ends. The CDR3 extends over 13 amino acids. The CDR3 bases are TGTGCCAGCAGTCGATACATTAATCAGCCCCAGCATTTT. As protein: CASSRYINQPQHF.

This clonotype appeared a few times. V and J are TRBV28 and TRBJ2-7; no reliable D call. This CDR3 has 16 amino acids. Deletions cut 4 bases from V and 5 bases from J, with 21 bases between. The V gene's germline CDR1 is MDHEN and CDR2 SYDVKM. The CDR3 DNA reads as TGTGCCAGCAGTTCCTTCGACACTTCACATGGGGACGAGCAGTACGTC. It is translated as CASSSFDTSHGDEQYV.

This clonotype was seen a few times. Here the CDR3 reads CASSLGRTAYEQYF. Written as DNA, the CDR3 is TGTGCCAGCAGTTTAGGGAGGACAGCCTACGAGCAGTACTTC. V gene TRBV12-3 or TRBV12-4 combines with J gene TRBJ2-7, with D possibly being TRBD1 (6 bases). CDR3 length: 14 residues. V gave up 1 base and J gave up 2 bases, with 9 bases separating them.

The chain joins TRBV9 to TRBJ1-5; D is undetermined. CDR1 SGDLS and CDR2 YYNGEE come from the germline V gene. This CDR3 spans 15 amino acids. With 4 bases removed from V and 4 bases from J, the gap between germline ends came to 15 bases. The CDR3 loop reads CASSPEPTPNQPQHF. CDR3 coding DNA: TGTGCCAGCAGCCCCGAACCAACGCCAAATCAGCCCCAGCATTTT.

This clonotype was counted a few times. J is TRBJ2-2 and V is TRBV7-3; tentative D call: TRBD2 (5 bases). The CDR3 has 14 amino acids. Trimming stripped 5 bases from V and 6 bases from J, with 13 bases between. Per germline, CDR1 SGHTA and CDR2 FQGTGA. CDR3 loop: CASSPRTPPGELFF. DNA of the CDR3: TGTGCCAGCAGCCCGCGGACTCCCCCCGGGGAGCTGTTTTTT. The full variable domain, rest sourced from reference TRBV7-3 and TRBJ2-2, is GAGVSQTPSNKVTEKGKYVELRCDPISGHTALYWYRQSLGQGPEFLIYFQGTGAADDSGLPNDRFFAVRPEGSVSTLKIQRTERGDSAVYLCASSPRTPPGELFFGEGSRLTVL.

About this clonotype itself: This may be a read error, as it is one base from a much larger clone. The DNA of the CDR3 is TGCTCCAGCAGCCCGGCCCAGGGAGGCTATGGCTACACCTTC. Translated, it gives CSSSPAQGGYGYTF. The chain links TRBV5-1 to TRBJ1-2, with a possible D match to TRBD1 (5 bases). Germline V gives CDR1 SGHRS, CDR2 YFSETQ. This CDR3 has 14 amino acids.

This clonotype has a handful of counts. CDR3 amino acids: CASSFATNQPQHF. In DNA form, the CDR3 reads TGTGCCAGCAGTTTTGCGACGAATCAGCCCCAGCATTTT. This chain connects TRBV12-3 or TRBV12-4 to TRBJ1-5; D is unresolved. The CDR3 extends over 13 amino acids. V lost 3 bases, J lost 4 bases, and 7 bases lay in between.

The genes are TRBV7-2 and TRBJ2-2; 7 bases align to TRBD2. The CDR3 covers 16 residues. Germline assignment: CDR1 SGHTA and CDR2 FQGNSA. Germline trimming cut 2 bases from V and 2 bases from J; bases unmatched to any gene: 5. The CDR3 reads CASSLFGGGNTGELFF. The CDR3 coding sequence is TGTGCCAGCAGCTTATTTGGGGGGGGAAACACCGGGGAGCTGTTTTTT.

The rearrangement uses TRBV6-2 or TRBV6-3 and TRBJ2-5; tentative D call: TRBD1 (5 bases). Trimming cost V 7 bases and J 1 base, with 13 bases left between them. Germline CDR1 reads MNHEY; CDR2 reads SVGEGT. The CDR3 is 14 residues long. The CDR3 spells CASKVPTVQETQYF. The CDR3 DNA reads TGTGCCAGCAAAGTCCCGACAGTCCAAGAGACCCAGTACTTC.

This sequence joins TRBV10-2 and TRBJ2-5; 11 bases are a match to TRBD1. Per germline, CDR1 WSHSY and CDR2 SAAADI. The CDR3 is made up of 16 amino acids. V trimming: 6 bases; J trimming: 1 base; junction bases outside the gene matches: 7. CDR3 bases: TGCGCCAGCAGGCCCGGGACAGGGGGACTCCAAGAGACCCAGTACTTC. Its translation: CASRPGTGGLQETQYF.

This sequence joins TRBV5-1 and TRBJ2-6; 7 nucleotides match TRBD1. Trimming took 0 bases from V and 0 from J; bases not matched to a gene: 3. The CDR3 spans 17 residues. Germline assignment: CDR1 SGHRS and CDR2 YFSETQ. CDR3 region: CASSLVGQTSGANVLTF. Written as DNA, the CDR3 is TGCGCCAGCAGCTTGGTGGGACAGACCTCTGGGGCCAACGTCCTGACTTTC. Complete variable domain (other parts from reference TRBV5-1 and TRBJ2-6): KAGVTQTPRYLIKTRGQQVTLSCSPISGHRSVSWYQQTPGQGLQFLFEYFSETQRNKGNFPGRFSGRQFSNSRSEMNVSTLELGDSALYLCASSLVGQTSGANVLTFGAGSRLTVL.

This clonotype turned up a few times. The gene calls are TRBV5-1 and TRBJ1-2, with TRBD1 as a possible D gene (5 bases). CDR3 size: 15 residues. The V gene's germline CDR1 is SGHRS and CDR2 YFSETQ. V was cut by 5 bases and J by 4 bases, with 18 bases left in between. The CDR3 nucleotides read TGCGCCAGCAGGAGCGGGACGCCCGACTTCTATGGCTACACCTTC. This encodes CASRSGTPDFYGYTF.

The CDR3 nucleotides read TGCAGCGTTGAAACAGTCGGCGGTGGCTACACCTTC. It specifies CSVETVGGGYTF. The rearrangement joins TRBV29-1 to TRBJ1-2; D uncertain. The CDR3 contains 12 residues. Germline V gives CDR1 SQVTM, CDR2 ANQGSEA. V was clipped by 2 bases and J by 7 bases, with 11 bases between them.

The J gene is TRBJ2-1, the V gene TRBV5-6; no reliable D call. The ends were cut back, 0 bases at V and 9 bases at J, with 10 bases in the middle. Germline values: CDR1 SGHDT, CDR2 YYEEEE. There are 13 residues in the CDR3. The CDR3 sequence is CASSLVGGSEQFF. In nucleotides, the CDR3 is TGTGCCAGCAGCTTGGTCGGTGGAAGTGAGCAGTTCTTC.